This T cell receptor (beta chain) was recovered during a study of blood T cell repertoires in COVID-19. Germline V gives CDR1 GTSNPN, CDR2 SVGIG (reference sequence). V was clipped by 0 bases and J by 4 bases; unmatched bases: 3. CDR3 length: 14 residues. Clones were read by immunoSEQ multiplex PCR, and TCRdb kept only the in-frame ones, dropping some. The sample contains under 200,000 clones, 85% to 95% of which appear only once. The sequencing input was peripheral blood. The TCR sequence derives from a man over 45 with acute or convalescent COVID-19. The chain employs TRBV30 and TRBJ2-3; 8 bases agree with TRBD2. The CDR3 nucleotides are TGTGCCTGGAGTGTACGAGCGGGAGCAGATACGCAGTATTTT. Its protein is CAWSVRAGADTQYF. Together with reference TRBV30 and TRBJ2-3, the CDR3 gives the full variable domain: SQTIHQWPATLVQPVGSPLSLECTVEGTSNPNLYWYRQAAGRGLQLLFYSVGIGQISSEVPQNLSASRPQDRQFILSSKKLLLSDSGFYLCAWSVRAGADTQYFGPGTRLTVL.